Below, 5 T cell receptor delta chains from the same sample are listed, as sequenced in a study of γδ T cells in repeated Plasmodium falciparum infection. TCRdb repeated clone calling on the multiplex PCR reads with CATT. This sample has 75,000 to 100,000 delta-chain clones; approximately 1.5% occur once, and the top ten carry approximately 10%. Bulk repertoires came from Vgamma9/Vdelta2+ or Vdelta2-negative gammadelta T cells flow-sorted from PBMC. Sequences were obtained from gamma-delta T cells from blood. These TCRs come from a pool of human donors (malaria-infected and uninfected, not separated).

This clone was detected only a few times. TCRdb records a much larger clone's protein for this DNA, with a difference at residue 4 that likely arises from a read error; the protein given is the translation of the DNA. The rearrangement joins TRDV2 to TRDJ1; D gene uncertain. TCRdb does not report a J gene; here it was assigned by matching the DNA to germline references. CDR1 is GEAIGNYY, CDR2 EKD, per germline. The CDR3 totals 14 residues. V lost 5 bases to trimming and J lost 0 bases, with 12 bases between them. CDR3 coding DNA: TGTGCCTGTGGCTCCTTACTTAACACCGATAAACTCATCTTT. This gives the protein CACGSLLNTDKLIF.

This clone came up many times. The CDR3 region is CAFEGGILRYTDKLIF. CDR3 in DNA: TGTGCCTTTGAAGGGGGGATACTTCGCTACACCGATAAACTCATCTTT. The gene calls are TRDV3 and TRDJ1; TRDD3 matches 9 bases. Germline values: CDR1 TVYSNPD, CDR2 GDNSRS (reference sequence). V lost 2 bases and J lost 0; bases outside the gene matches: 10. The CDR3 extends over 16 amino acids.

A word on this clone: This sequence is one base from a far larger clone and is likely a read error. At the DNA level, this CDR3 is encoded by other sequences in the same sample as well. CDR3 bases: TGTGCTCTTGGGGATCCCCCGGAAGGTTGGGGGATTGTGTCTATCCCTTTGACAGCACAGCTCTTCTTT. It yields the protein CALGDPPEGWGIVSIPLTAQLFF. The J gene is uncalled and the V gene is TRDV1; TRDD3 was called by the table and not checked on the DNA. The CDR3 is 23 amino acids. Germline V gene data show CDR1 as TSWWSYY and CDR2 as QGS.

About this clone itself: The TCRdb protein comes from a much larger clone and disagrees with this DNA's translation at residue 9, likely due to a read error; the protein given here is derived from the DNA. CDR3 bases: TGTGCTCTTGGGGAAGGTCGGATCTGTGGGATACGGTACACCGATAAACTCATCTTT. Amino acids: CALGEGRICGIRYTDKLIF. V gene TRDV1 combines with J gene TRDJ1, with TRDD3 identical over 8 bases. CDR1 and CDR2 (germline): TSWWSYY, QGS. The CDR3 has 19 residues. V was clipped by 2 bases and J by 0 bases; unmatched bases: 14.

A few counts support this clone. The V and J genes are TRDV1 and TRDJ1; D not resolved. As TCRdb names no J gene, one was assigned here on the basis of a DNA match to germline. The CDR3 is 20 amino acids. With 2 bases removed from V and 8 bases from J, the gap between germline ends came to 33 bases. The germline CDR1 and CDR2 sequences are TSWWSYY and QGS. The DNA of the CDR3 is TGTGCTCTTGGGGAAAAAGATCCCGCCCCGGCTGTGTATATATTTCAAAAACTCATCTTT. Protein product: CALGEKDPAPAVYIFQKLIF.